This T cell receptor (beta chain) stems from a study of cytomegalovirus exposure and HLA in healthy donors. Broader study findings: Whilst most TCR sequences proved rare, a subset of public TCRs occurred across many donors. It emerged from a later analysis that several of the most significant clusters appeared to be linked to common viral pathogens. Earlier analysis yielded a pattern in which most TCR beta V segments were productive about 90% or about 30% of the time. DRB1 had the most TCR associations and HLA-C the fewest, a later analysis found, with rates varying by HLA locus.

The CDR3 extends over 15 amino acids. Trimming cost V 4 bases and J 0 bases, with 11 bases left between them. CDR1 and CDR2 (germline): SGDLS, YYNGEE. Remarks on this clone: The target antigen is unknown.

The primer mix had 60 Vbeta and 13 Jbeta primers. Sequencing was performed with immunoSEQ multiplex PCR; in TCRdb, only in-frame clones are kept and a portion is missing. Among over 150,000 clones listed, 80% were seen once. The gene calls are TRBV9 and TRBJ2-1, with D maybe TRBD2 (6 bases). Specimen: PBMCs. The TCR comes from a man aged 25-40 years in good health and CMV-seropositive. The CDR3 DNA is TGTGCCAGCAGCCCCCTAGCGACCTCCTACAATGAGCAGTTCTTC. It codes for CASSPLATSYNEQFF.